One and the same sample provided the 20 T cell receptor beta chains below, sequenced in a study of cytomegalovirus exposure and HLA in healthy donors. This PCR relied on a set of 60 Vbeta primers and 13 Jbeta primers. Generated by immunoSEQ multiplex PCR, the TCRdb table keeps only in-frame clones and is missing some. Of over 250,000 clones listed, roughly 70% are singletons. Sequencing was carried out using PBMCs. These receptors were collected from a female donor in good health and CMV-seronegative.

This sequence joins TRBV6-1 and TRBJ1-1, with D possibly matching TRBD1 (6 bases). V dropped 6 bases and J dropped 4 bases, with 18 bases sitting between them. Per the germline V gene, CDR1 is MNHNS and CDR2 is SASEGT. There are 15 residues in the CDR3. This CDR3 reads CASSRRGGEGTEAFF. The DNA for the CDR3 is TGTGCCAGCAGCCGGCGGGGGGGCGAAGGCACTGAAGCTTTCTTT.

The J gene is TRBJ2-7, the V gene TRBV5-1, with 11 bases identical to TRBD1. The germline gives CDR1 SGHRS, CDR2 YFSETQ. The V gene end was trimmed by 4 bases and the J gene end by 3 bases; junction bases not matched to a gene: 6. The CDR3 is 15 amino acids. CDR3 sequence reads: CASSPGQGADYEQYF. Written as DNA, the CDR3 is TGCGCCAGCAGCCCCGGACAGGGGGCCGACTACGAGCAGTACTTC.

The gene calls are TRBV6-5 and TRBJ1-6, with D possibly TRBD1 on 5 matching bases. Germline assignment: CDR1 MNHEY and CDR2 SVGAGI. The CDR3 is made up of 15 amino acids. The ends were cut back, 2 bases at V and 9 bases at J, with 14 bases in the middle. The CDR3 DNA reads as TGTGCCAGCAGTTACGGGGGGAACATAGCTTCACCCCTCCACTTT. Protein sequence: CASSYGGNIASPLHF.

This clone has only a few counts. The V call is TRBV10-2, the J call TRBJ2-7; 10 nucleotides align to TRBD2. Germline CDR1 reads WSHSY; CDR2 reads SAAADI. V dropped 5 bases and J dropped 2; count of bases not matched to a gene: 6. The CDR3 has 15 amino acids. The DNA for the CDR3 is TGCGCCAGCAGTCGTGGACTAGCGGAAACCTACGAGCAGTACTTC. It encodes CASSRGLAETYEQYF.

The rearrangement joins TRBV5-1 to TRBJ2-2, with 8 bases lining up with TRBD2. Germline CDR1 SGHRS, CDR2 YFSETQ. Trimming took 0 bases from V and 8 from J; bases not matched to a gene: 12. The CDR3 extends over 17 amino acids. In nucleotides, the CDR3 is TGCGCCAGCAGCTTGGGAAGCGGGAGATTCCGGGGAGGGGAGCTGTTTTTT. This gives the protein CASSLGSGRFRGGELFF.

This clone was seen just once. The rearrangement links TRBV18 to TRBJ2-7; 7 bases are a match to TRBD1. This CDR3 is 16 amino acids long. Unmatched junction bases numbered 10, after V lost 3 bases and J lost 2 bases. CDR1 is KGHSH and CDR2 is LQKENI in the germline V gene. The CDR3 sequence is CASSPPIWTGAYEQYF. CDR3 coding DNA: TGTGCCAGCTCACCCCCAATTTGGACAGGAGCCTACGAGCAGTACTTC.

A note on this clone: Other DNA sequences within the sample encode an identical CDR3. The J gene is TRBJ1-2, the V gene TRBV7-6; D call uncertain. The V gene lost 5 bases and the J gene lost 2 bases, with 9 bases spanning the gap. The CDR3 is 13 residues long. CDR1 and CDR2 (germline): SGHVS, FNYEAQ. The CDR3 DNA follows: TGTGCCAGCAGCCCAACGGGGAACTATGGCTACACCTTC. Translation gives CASSPTGNYGYTF.

This chain links TRBV6-6 with TRBJ2-3, with TRBD2 as a possible D gene (6 bases). The V gene's germline CDR1 is MNHNY and CDR2 SVGAGI (reference sequence). Trimming stripped 0 bases from V and 3 bases from J, with 10 bases between. The CDR3 is 15 residues long. The CDR3 protein is CASSYSTSQTDTQYF. CDR3 nucleotides: TGTGCCAGCAGTTACTCAACTAGCCAAACAGATACGCAGTATTTT.

The chain employs TRBV19 and TRBJ2-7, with 11 positions matching TRBD1. This CDR3 comprises 15 residues. V lost 4 bases to trimming and J lost 1 base; unmatched junction nucleotides: 3. Germline V gives CDR1 LNHDA, CDR2 SQIVND (reference sequence). The CDR3 region is CASSSRDRGSYEQYF. DNA of the CDR3: TGTGCCAGTAGTAGCCGGGACAGGGGGTCCTACGAGCAGTACTTC. Drawing the rest from reference TRBV19 and TRBJ2-7, the complete variable domain is DGGITQSPKYLFRKEGQNVTLSCEQNLNHDAMYWYRQDPGQGLRLIYYSQIVNDFQKGDIAEGYSVSREKKESFPLTVTSAQKNPTAFYLCASSSRDRGSYEQYFGPGTRLTVT.

This clone was counted between two and nine times. The J gene is TRBJ2-2, the V gene TRBV7-2; a weak D match, TRBD2 (6 bases). This CDR3 region has 17 residues. Germline CDR1 and CDR2: SGHTA and FQGNSA. Trimming shortened V by 1 base and J by 4 bases, and 16 bases separated the two germline ends. CDR3 sequence (DNA): TGTGCCAGCAGCTTAGTGCCGGGTTATAGCGGCACCGGGGAGCTGTTTTTT. Its translation is CASSLVPGYSGTGELFF.

The CDR3 nucleotides read TGTGCCAGCAGGAAATCGCGAGATACGCAGTATTTT. Protein: CASRKSRDTQYF. The genes are TRBV5-4 and TRBJ2-3; D not certain. This CDR3 is built from 12 residues. V dropped 5 bases and J dropped 5 bases, with 9 bases sitting between them. Germline V lookup: CDR1 SGHNT, CDR2 YYREEE (reference sequence).

In the case of this clone: The same CDR3 also results from other DNA sequences found in this sample. The rearrangement joins TRBV5-1 to TRBJ1-1; tentatively, D is TRBD1 (6 bases). Deletions cut 0 bases from V and 0 bases from J, with 9 bases between. From germline, CDR1 is SGHRS and CDR2 YFSETQ. The CDR3 loop spans 15 amino acids. CDR3 sequence (DNA): TGCGCCAGCAGCTTGGCTCAGGGGATGAACACTGAAGCTTTCTTT. Its translation: CASSLAQGMNTEAFF.

In regard to this clone: This sample also contains other DNA sequences that code for the same CDR3. J is TRBJ2-2 and V is TRBV28; D gene ambiguous. The CDR3 covers 12 residues. Trimming removed 6 bases from V and 4 bases from J, with 6 bases in between. Per germline, CDR1 MDHEN and CDR2 SYDVKM. CDR3 in amino acids: CASSLSTGELFF. The CDR3 nucleotides read TGTGCCAGCAGCCTCAGCACCGGGGAGCTGTTTTTT.

V gene TRBV27 combines with J gene TRBJ2-1, with 10 bases aligning to TRBD2. CDR1 and CDR2 from the germline V gene are MNHEY and SMNVEV (reference sequence). With V trimmed by 5 bases and J by 8 bases, 9 bases remained unmatched. The CDR3 is made up of 15 amino acids. The CDR3 sequence: CASSRRTSGFDEQFF. Here the CDR3 DNA reads TGTGCCAGCAGTCGACGGACTAGCGGATTTGATGAGCAGTTCTTC.

The gene calls are TRBV5-6 and TRBJ2-3; D remains ambiguous. This CDR3 is built from 11 residues. V lost 4 bases to trimming and J lost 5 bases, with 5 bases between them. Per the germline V gene, CDR1 is SGHDT and CDR2 is YYEEEE. The CDR3 protein is CASSTVDTQYF. For the CDR3, the DNA is TGTGCCAGCAGCACTGTAGATACGCAGTATTTT.

As concerns this clone: At one of its ends the junction is not consistent with the germline gene, which may arise from a read error. V usage is TRBV7-9 and J usage is TRBJ2-5; D not certain. The J call is doubtful: the DNA matches TRBJ2-7 better. CDR1 is SEHNR and CDR2 is FQNEAQ in the germline V gene (reference sequence). This CDR3 comprises 12 residues. The CDR3 sequence: CSSSPSSYEQYF. CDR3 coding DNA: TGTTCCAGCAGCCCCTCCTCCTACGAGCAGTACTTC.

The chain is built from TRBV7-2 and TRBJ1-2; 7 nucleotides align to TRBD1. Per germline, CDR1 SGHTA and CDR2 FQGNSA. The CDR3 length is 14 residues. V dropped 5 bases and J dropped 4; count of bases not matched to a gene: 7. The CDR3 sequence is CASSRIRDSYGYTF. The DNA for the CDR3 is TGTGCCAGCAGCCGAATCCGGGACAGCTATGGCTACACCTTC.

The rearrangement joins TRBV5-1 to TRBJ2-7, with D hard to call. The CDR3 is 11 amino acids. CDR1 SGHRS and CDR2 YFSETQ come from the germline V gene. The V end lost 7 bases, the J end lost 7 bases, and 12 bases lay between the germline ends. The CDR3 bases are TGCGCCAGCGGCACAGCACGGGAGCAGTACTTC. Translating it yields CASGTAREQYF.

This clone was counted a single time. The rearrangement uses TRBV5-4 and TRBJ2-3; 7 bases are a match to TRBD2. Germline V gene data show CDR1 as SGHNT and CDR2 as YYREEE (reference sequence). Unmatched junction bases numbered 9, after V lost 4 bases and J lost 4 bases. This CDR3 comprises 15 residues. CDR3 region: CASSPGGSGADTQYF. CDR3 nucleotide sequence: TGTGCCAGCAGCCCCGGGGGGTCCGGTGCAGATACGCAGTATTTT.

J is TRBJ2-1 and V is TRBV29-1; 14 nucleotides align to TRBD2. The CDR3 sequence is 14 residues long. Germline CDR1 SQVTM, CDR2 ANQGSEA. Germline trimming cut 6 bases from V and 8 bases from J; bases unmatched to any gene: 6. CDR3 DNA: TGCAGCGTGGGGACTAGCGGGAGTCTCGATGAGCAGTTCTTC. Translating it yields CSVGTSGSLDEQFF.